The next 19 T cell receptor beta chains were all read from a single sample in a study of OX40 agonist ivuxolimab in advanced cancers. Here immunoSEQ multiplex PCR was the method, and the copy in TCRdb shows in-frame clones only, minus some. The sample has approximately 77,000 clones; roughly nine tenths are singletons. Specimen: CD4+ or CD8+ T cells sorted from blood, collected in a trial of the OX40 agonist ivuxolimab. Source of these receptors: an adult with an advanced solid tumor such as melanoma, head and neck, liver or kidney cancer.

The CDR3 sequence is CASSGRRGEGNEQFF. As DNA, the CDR3 is TGTGCCAGCAGTGGCCGCCGGGGGGAGGGGAATGAGCAGTTCTTC. The rearrangement uses TRBV6-1 and TRBJ2-1; TRBD2 agrees at 7 bases. Germline V CDR1 and CDR2: MNHNS, SASEGT. There are 15 residues in the CDR3. The trim removed 4 bases at V and 7 bases at J, leaving 10 bases unmatched.

The chain joins TRBV5-4 to TRBJ2-1, with 11 nucleotides matching TRBD2. With V trimmed by 4 bases and J by 0 bases, 9 bases remained unmatched. This CDR3 comprises 18 residues. Per germline, CDR1 SGHNT and CDR2 YYREEE (reference sequence). Here the CDR3 reads CASSPAGLAASSYNEQFF. Written as DNA, the CDR3 is TGTGCCAGCAGCCCGGCGGGACTAGCGGCTAGCTCCTACAATGAGCAGTTCTTC. Looking up the rest from reference TRBV5-4 and TRBJ2-1 gives the full variable domain: ETGVTQSPTHLIKTRGQQVTLRCSSQSGHNTVSWYQQALGQGPQFIFQYYREEENGRGNFPPRFSGLQFPNYSSELNVNALELDDSALYLCASSPAGLAASSYNEQFFGPGTRLTVL.

The genes are TRBV5-4 and TRBJ2-7; tentatively, D is TRBD1 (5 bases). The CDR3 loop spans 14 amino acids. Germline-derived CDR1 and CDR2 are SGHNT and YYREEE (reference sequence). V shed 0 bases and J shed 5 bases, with 12 bases lying between them. The CDR3 coding sequence is TGTGCCAGCAGCTTGGAGGGGCGCGTCGACGAGCAGTACTTC. Amino acid sequence: CASSLEGRVDEQYF.

The rearrangement joins TRBV7-2 to TRBJ2-5, with 10 bases identical to TRBD2. The J segment lost 5 bases and the V segment lost 8 bases, leaving 14 bases of the junction unmatched. CDR1 is SGHTA, CDR2 FQGNSA, per germline. This CDR3 is built from 16 residues. CDR3 in amino acids: CASGTPLAGVRETQYF. In DNA form, the CDR3 reads TGTGCCAGCGGCACACCGCTAGCGGGAGTTCGGGAGACCCAGTACTTC.

This clone was seen a few times. The rearrangement uses TRBV30 and TRBJ1-1; D may be TRBD1 (5 bases). The CDR3 has 12 residues. V lost 6 bases and J 4 bases, leaving 12 bases between the germline ends. The germline V gene has CDR1 GTSNPN and CDR2 SVGIG (reference sequence). The DNA for the CDR3 is TGTGCCTGTTCGGGGGGACCCACTGAAGCTTTCTTT. This encodes CACSGGPTEAFF.

V and J are TRBV5-6 and TRBJ2-2, with D uncertain. The CDR3 runs to 14 residues. Between the trimmed V and J ends, which lost 4 bases and 6 bases, there was a span of 13 bases. CDR1 and CDR2 from the germline V gene are SGHDT and YYEEEE. The CDR3 nucleotides read TGTGCCAGCAGCGCGACTTTGGATCCCGGGGAGCTGTTTTTT. Translated: CASSATLDPGELFF.

This chain uses TRBV7-9 with TRBJ2-1; TRBD2 agrees at 12 bases. Per the germline V gene, CDR1 is SEHNR and CDR2 is FQNEAQ (reference sequence). This CDR3 contains 17 residues. J lost 5 bases, V lost 8 bases, and 13 bases had no gene match. The CDR3 DNA follows: TGTGCCAGCTTTCCTAGCGGGAGGGCCGAGGACAACAATGAGCAGTTCTTC. Its translation: CASFPSGRAEDNNEQFF.

This sequence joins TRBV18 and TRBJ2-7; a possible D gene is TRBD1 (5 bases). V was cut by 5 bases and J by 0 bases, with 11 bases left in between. The CDR3 length is 14 residues. From germline, CDR1 is KGHSH and CDR2 LQKENI. The CDR3 region is CASSLGHGSYEQYF. In DNA form, the CDR3 reads TGTGCCAGCTCATTAGGACATGGCTCCTACGAGCAGTACTTC.

The rearrangement uses TRBV5-6 and TRBJ2-1; 8 bases are shared with TRBD2. The CDR3 has 13 residues. V dropped 2 bases and J dropped 6; count of bases not matched to a gene: 1. Looked up from germline, CDR1 is SGHDT and CDR2 is YYEEEE. In DNA, the CDR3 is TGTGCCAGCAGCTTTCGGGAGGGCAATGAGCAGTTCTTC. Translating gives CASSFREGNEQFF.

The gene calls are TRBV4-3 and TRBJ2-5; 11 bases match TRBD2. V shed 1 base and J 2 bases; nucleotides not matched to a gene: 0. This CDR3 has 15 amino acids. Germline V CDR1 and CDR2: LGHNA, YSLEER. CDR3 sequence (DNA): TGCGCCAGCAGCCAAGCTAGCGGGAGGCAAGAGACCCAGTACTTC. This codes for CASSQASGRQETQYF.

The CDR3 spells CASSAGLAGGADTQYF. The CDR3 DNA is TGTGCCAGCAGCGCGGGACTAGCGGGAGGTGCAGATACGCAGTATTTT. V gene TRBV11-2 combines with J gene TRBJ2-3, with TRBD2 matching 15 bases. The CDR3 has 16 residues. V lost 5 bases, J lost 4 bases, and 4 bases stayed unmatched. CDR1 SGHAT and CDR2 FQNNGV come from the germline V gene.

The genes are TRBV5-8 and TRBJ2-7; the D gene is possibly TRBD2 (5 bases). CDR3 size: 9 residues. The germline V gene has CDR1 SGHTS and CDR2 YDEGEE. Here the CDR3 reads CAMPGDVYF. The DNA for the CDR3 is TGTGCTATGCCCGGGGATGTGTACTTC. Using reference TRBV5-8 and TRBJ2-7 for the parts outside the CDR3, the full variable domain is EAGVTQSPTHLIKTRGQQATLRCSPISGHTSVYWYQQALGLGLQFLLWYDEGEERNRGNFPPRFSGRQFPNYSSELNVNALELEDSALYLCAMPGDVYFGPGTRLTVT.

V and J are TRBV10-1 and TRBJ2-3; 9 bases map to TRBD2. The CDR3 spans 16 residues. The ends lost 3 bases at V and 5 bases at J; junction bases unmatched: 9. Germline CDR1 reads WNHNN; CDR2 reads SYGVQD (reference sequence). The CDR3 DNA follows: TGCGCCAGCAGTGAAGGGCGGGAGGGCCTTGGAGATACGCAGTATTTT. It translates to CASSEGREGLGDTQYF.

V and J are TRBV5-1 and TRBJ2-2; no definite D call. This CDR3 is 12 amino acids long. Trimming removed 5 bases at V and 6 bases at J, with 8 bases between. Germline loops: CDR1 SGHRS, CDR2 YFSETQ. The CDR3 DNA follows: TGCGCCAGCAGTATAGTACCCGGGGAGCTGTTTTTT. Amino acids: CASSIVPGELFF.

This rearrangement joins TRBV6-1 to TRBJ1-2; D is possibly TRBD1 (5 bases). This CDR3 spans 12 amino acids. Germline assignment: CDR1 MNHNS and CDR2 SASEGT. Trimming left V 5 bases short and J 6 bases short, with 10 bases between. The DNA of the CDR3 is TGTGCCAGCAGTCCCGGAGGGGATGGCTACACCTTC. Residues: CASSPGGDGYTF.

This rearrangement joins TRBV4-3 to TRBJ2-3; 7 bases are a match to TRBD2. The J segment lost 0 bases and the V segment lost 6 bases, leaving 6 bases of the junction unmatched. Germline CDR1 and CDR2: LGHNA and YSLEER. This CDR3 comprises 15 residues. The CDR3 sequence: CASRDLAASTDTQYF. The CDR3 DNA follows: TGCGCCAGCAGGGATCTAGCGGCGAGCACAGATACGCAGTATTTT.

The rearrangement links TRBV28 to TRBJ2-2; either TRBD1 or TRBD2 may fit D (6 bases each). V dropped 6 bases and J dropped 4 bases, with 15 bases sitting between them. CDR3 length equals 15 residues. Germline CDR1 MDHEN, CDR2 SYDVKM. The CDR3 protein is CASRRGESGTGELFF. CDR3 in DNA: TGTGCCAGCAGGAGGGGGGAATCGGGCACCGGGGAGCTGTTTTTT.

The rearrangement uses TRBV11-2 and TRBJ2-2, with a tentative D call TRBD2 (6 bases). The CDR3 runs to 16 residues. The ends were cut back, 3 bases at V and 4 bases at J, with 15 bases in the middle. Germline V CDR1 and CDR2: SGHAT, FQNNGV. CDR3 region: CASSFSAGPTTGELFF. In nucleotides, the CDR3 is TGTGCCAGCAGCTTTTCAGCGGGTCCTACCACCGGGGAGCTGTTTTTT. Filled out from reference TRBV11-2 and TRBJ2-2, the complete variable domain reads EAGVAQSPRYKIIEKRQSVAFWCNPISGHATLYWYQQILGQGPKLLIQFQNNGVVDDSQLPKDRFSAERLKGVDSTLKIQPAKLEDSAVYLCASSFSAGPTTGELFFGEGSRLTVL.

The chain joins TRBV6-6 to TRBJ2-5; a possible D gene is TRBD1 (5 bases). There are 14 residues in the CDR3. The germline CDR1 and CDR2 sequences are MNHNY and SVGAGI (reference sequence). Trimming took off 0 bases at V and 4 bases at J, with 9 bases between the two ends. Here the CDR3 reads CASSYSKRGETQYF. CDR3 sequence (DNA): TGTGCCAGCAGTTACTCGAAAAGGGGAGAGACCCAGTACTTC.